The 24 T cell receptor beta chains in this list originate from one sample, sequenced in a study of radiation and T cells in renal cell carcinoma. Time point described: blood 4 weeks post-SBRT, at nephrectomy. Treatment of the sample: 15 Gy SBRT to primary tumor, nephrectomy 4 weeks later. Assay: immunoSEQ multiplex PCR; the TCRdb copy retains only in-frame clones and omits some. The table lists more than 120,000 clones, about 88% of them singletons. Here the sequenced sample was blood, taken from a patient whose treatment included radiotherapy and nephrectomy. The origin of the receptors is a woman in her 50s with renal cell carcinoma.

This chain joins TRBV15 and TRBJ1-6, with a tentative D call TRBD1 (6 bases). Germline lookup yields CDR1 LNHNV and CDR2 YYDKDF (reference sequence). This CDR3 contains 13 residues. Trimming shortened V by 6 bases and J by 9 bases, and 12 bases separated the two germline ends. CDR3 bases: TGTGCCACCAGAGGGGGGGTCGGTTCACCCCTCCACTTT. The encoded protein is CATRGGVGSPLHF. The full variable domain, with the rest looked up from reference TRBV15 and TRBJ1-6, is DAMVIQNPRYQVTQFGKPVTLSCSQTLNHNVMYWYQQKSSQAPKLLFHYYDKDFNNEADTPDNFQSRRPNTSFCFLDIRSPGLGDTAMYLCATRGGVGSPLHFGNGTRLTVT.

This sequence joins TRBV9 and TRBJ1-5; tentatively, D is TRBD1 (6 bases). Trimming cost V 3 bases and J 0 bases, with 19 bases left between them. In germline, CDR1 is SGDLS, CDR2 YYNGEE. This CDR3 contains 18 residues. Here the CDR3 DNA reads TGTGCCAGCAGCGCCGAGACAGGTCCCGCTTATAGCAATCAGCCCCAGCATTTT. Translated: CASSAETGPAYSNQPQHF.

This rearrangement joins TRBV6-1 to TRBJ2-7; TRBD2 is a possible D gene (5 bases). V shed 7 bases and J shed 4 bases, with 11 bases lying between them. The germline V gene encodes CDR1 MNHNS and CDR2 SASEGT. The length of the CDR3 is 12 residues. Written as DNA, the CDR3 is TGTGCCAGCACCCGGGATCGGTACGAGCAGTACTTC. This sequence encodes CASTRDRYEQYF.

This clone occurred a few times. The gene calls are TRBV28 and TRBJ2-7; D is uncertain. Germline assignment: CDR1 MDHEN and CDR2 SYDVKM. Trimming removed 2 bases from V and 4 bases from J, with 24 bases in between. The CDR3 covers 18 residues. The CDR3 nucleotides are TGTGCCAGCAGTTTAGGTTTTCTCAGGTCCCGTCGGTTGTACGAGCAGTACTTC. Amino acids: CASSLGFLRSRRLYEQYF.

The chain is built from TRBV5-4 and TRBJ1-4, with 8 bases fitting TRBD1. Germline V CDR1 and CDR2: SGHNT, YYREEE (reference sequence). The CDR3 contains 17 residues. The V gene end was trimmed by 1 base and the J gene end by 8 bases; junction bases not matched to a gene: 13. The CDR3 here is CASSLKQSGTGEEKLFF. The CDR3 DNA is TGTGCCAGCAGCTTGAAGCAGTCCGGGACAGGAGAGGAAAAACTGTTTTTT.

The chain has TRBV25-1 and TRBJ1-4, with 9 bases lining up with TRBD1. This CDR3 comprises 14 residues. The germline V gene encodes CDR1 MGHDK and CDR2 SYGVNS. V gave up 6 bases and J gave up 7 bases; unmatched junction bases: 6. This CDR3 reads CASSATGGGEKLFF. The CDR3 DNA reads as TGTGCCAGCAGCGCAACAGGGGGCGGTGAAAAACTGTTTTTT. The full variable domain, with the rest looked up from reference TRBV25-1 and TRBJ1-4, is EADIYQTPRYLVIGTGKKITLECSQTMGHDKMYWYQQDPGMELHLIHYSYGVNSTEKGDLSSESTVSRIRTEHFPLTLESARPSHTSQYLCASSATGGGEKLFFGSGTQLSVL.

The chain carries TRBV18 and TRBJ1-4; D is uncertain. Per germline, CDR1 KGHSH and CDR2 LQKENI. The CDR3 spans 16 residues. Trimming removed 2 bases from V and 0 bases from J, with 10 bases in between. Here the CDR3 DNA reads TGTGCCAGCTCACCAGCCGGAGCTGCAACTAATGAAAAACTGTTTTTT. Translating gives CASSPAGAATNEKLFF.

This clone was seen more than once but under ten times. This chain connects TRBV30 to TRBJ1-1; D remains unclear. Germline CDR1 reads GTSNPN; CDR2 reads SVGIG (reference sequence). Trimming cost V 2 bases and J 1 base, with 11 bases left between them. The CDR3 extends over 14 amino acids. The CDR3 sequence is CAWSSGRPNTEAFF. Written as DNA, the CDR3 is TGTGCCTGGAGTAGTGGTCGACCGAACACTGAAGCTTTCTTT.

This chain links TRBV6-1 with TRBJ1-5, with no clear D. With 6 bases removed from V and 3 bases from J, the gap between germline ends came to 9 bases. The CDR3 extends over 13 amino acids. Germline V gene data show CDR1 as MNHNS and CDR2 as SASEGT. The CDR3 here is CASSTQNNQPQHF. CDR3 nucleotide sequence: TGTGCCAGCAGCACTCAGAACAATCAGCCCCAGCATTTT.

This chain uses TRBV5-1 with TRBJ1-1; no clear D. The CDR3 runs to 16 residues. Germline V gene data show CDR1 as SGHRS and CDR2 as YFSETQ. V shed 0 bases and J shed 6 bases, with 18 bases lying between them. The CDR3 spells CASSLEKGRLSAEAFF. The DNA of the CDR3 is TGCGCCAGCAGCTTGGAAAAGGGAAGGCTCTCGGCTGAAGCTTTCTTT.

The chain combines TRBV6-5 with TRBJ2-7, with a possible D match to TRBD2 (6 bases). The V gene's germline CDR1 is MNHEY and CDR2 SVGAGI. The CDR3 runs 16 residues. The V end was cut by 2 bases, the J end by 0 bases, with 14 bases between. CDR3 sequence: CASSYGGTQTSYEQYF. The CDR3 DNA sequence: TGTGCCAGCAGTTACGGCGGGACTCAAACCTCCTACGAGCAGTACTTC.

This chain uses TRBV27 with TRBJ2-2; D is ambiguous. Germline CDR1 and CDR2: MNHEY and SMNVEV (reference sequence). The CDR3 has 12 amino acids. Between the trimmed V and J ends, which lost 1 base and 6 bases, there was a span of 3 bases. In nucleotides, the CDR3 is TGTGCCAGCAGTTTATGGCCCGGGGAGCTGTTTTTT. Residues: CASSLWPGELFF.

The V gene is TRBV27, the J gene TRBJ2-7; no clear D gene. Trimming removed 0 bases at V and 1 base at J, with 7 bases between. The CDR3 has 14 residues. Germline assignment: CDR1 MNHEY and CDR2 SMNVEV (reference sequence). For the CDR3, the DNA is TGTGCCAGCAGTTTATCGGGCCTATCCTACGAGCAGTACTTC. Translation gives CASSLSGLSYEQYF.

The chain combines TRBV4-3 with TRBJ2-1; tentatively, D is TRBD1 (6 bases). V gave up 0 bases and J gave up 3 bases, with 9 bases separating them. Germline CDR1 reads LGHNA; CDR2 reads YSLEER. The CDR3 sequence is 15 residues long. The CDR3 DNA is TGCGCCAGCAGCCAAGATCCAGGGGACTACAATGAGCAGTTCTTC. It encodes CASSQDPGDYNEQFF.

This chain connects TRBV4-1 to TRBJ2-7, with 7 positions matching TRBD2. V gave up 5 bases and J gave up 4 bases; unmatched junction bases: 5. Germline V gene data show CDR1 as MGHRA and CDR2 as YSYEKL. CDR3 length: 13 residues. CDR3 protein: CASSFTAGYEQYF. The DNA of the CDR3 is TGCGCCAGCAGCTTTACAGCGGGGTACGAGCAGTACTTC.

CDR3: CASSLPRVSNQPQHF. The CDR3, as DNA: TGTGCCAGCAGCCTTCCGCGAGTTAGCAATCAGCCCCAGCATTTT. The chain uses TRBV28 and TRBJ1-5; the D is unclear. This CDR3 is 15 amino acids long. V was trimmed by 6 bases and J by 0 bases, leaving 12 bases between them. Looked up from germline, CDR1 is MDHEN and CDR2 is SYDVKM. The full variable domain, its missing parts supplied by reference TRBV28 and TRBJ1-5, is DVKVTQSSRYLVKRTGEKVFLECVQDMDHENMFWYRQDPGLGLRLIYFSYDVKMKEKGDIPEGYSVSREKKERFSLILESASTNQTSMYLCASSLPRVSNQPQHFGDGTRLSIL.

The CDR3 reads CASSSDRGGNTIYF. The CDR3 DNA reads TGTGCCAGCAGCTCGGACAGGGGAGGAAACACCATATATTTT. The chain carries TRBV9 and TRBJ1-3, with 9 bases matching TRBD1. V was pared by 4 bases and J by 4 bases, with 3 bases of the junction left unmatched. The germline V gene encodes CDR1 SGDLS and CDR2 YYNGEE. The CDR3 length is 14 residues.

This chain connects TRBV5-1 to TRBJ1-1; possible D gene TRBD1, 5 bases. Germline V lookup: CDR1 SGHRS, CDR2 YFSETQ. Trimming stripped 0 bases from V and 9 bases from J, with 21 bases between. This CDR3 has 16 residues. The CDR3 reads CASSLDPTVVALQAFF. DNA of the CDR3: TGCGCCAGCAGCTTGGACCCGACAGTCGTGGCACTCCAAGCTTTCTTT.

The CDR3 spells CASSFSGQGSSYGYTF. The CDR3 coding sequence is TGCGCCAGCAGCTTTTCGGGACAGGGGTCCAGCTATGGCTACACCTTC. The genes are TRBV5-1 and TRBJ1-2; 10 bases line up with TRBD1. Germline CDR1 and CDR2: SGHRS and YFSETQ. The CDR3 has 16 amino acids. Unmatched junction bases numbered 8, after V lost 2 bases and J lost 4 bases.

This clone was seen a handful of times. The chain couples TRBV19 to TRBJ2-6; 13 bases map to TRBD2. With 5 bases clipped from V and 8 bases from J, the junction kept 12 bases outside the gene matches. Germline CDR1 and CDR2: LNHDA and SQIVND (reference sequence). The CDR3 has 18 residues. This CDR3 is CASSSLRGLAGTPNVLTF. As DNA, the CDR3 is TGTGCCAGTAGTTCCCTCCGGGGACTAGCGGGAACCCCCAACGTCCTGACTTTC.

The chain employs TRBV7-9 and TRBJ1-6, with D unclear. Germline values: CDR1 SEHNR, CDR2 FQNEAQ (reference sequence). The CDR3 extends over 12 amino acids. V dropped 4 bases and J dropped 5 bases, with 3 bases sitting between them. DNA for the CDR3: TGTGCCAGCAGCTCAGATAATTCACCCCTCCACTTT. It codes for CASSSDNSPLHF.

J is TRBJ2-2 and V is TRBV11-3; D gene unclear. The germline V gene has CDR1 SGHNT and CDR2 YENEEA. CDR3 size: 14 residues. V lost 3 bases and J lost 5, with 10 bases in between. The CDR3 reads CASSLVSETGELFF. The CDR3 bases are TGTGCCAGCAGCTTGGTTAGTGAGACCGGGGAGCTGTTTTTT.

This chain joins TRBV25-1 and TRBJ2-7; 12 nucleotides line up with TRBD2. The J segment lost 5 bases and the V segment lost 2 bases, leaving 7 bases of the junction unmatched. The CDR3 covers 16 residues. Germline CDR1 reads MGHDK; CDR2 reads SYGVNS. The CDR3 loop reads CASSEPSGRAADEQYF. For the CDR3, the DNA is TGTGCCAGCAGTGAACCTAGCGGGAGGGCCGCGGACGAGCAGTACTTC.

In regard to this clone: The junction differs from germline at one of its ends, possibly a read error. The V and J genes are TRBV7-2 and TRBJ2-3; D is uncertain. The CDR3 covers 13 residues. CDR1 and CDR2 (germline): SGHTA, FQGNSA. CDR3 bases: TGTGCCAGCACCTTAGGAGTCACGGATACGCAGTATTTT. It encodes CASTLGVTDTQYF.